This T cell receptor beta chain is from a study of prognosis after radiotherapy for stage I lung cancer. Two-round multiplex PCR on genomic DNA was the method by which TCR beta CDR3 was amplified. Gene-specific primers for each TRBV and TRBJ gene drove first-round PCR. TCRdb ran MiXCR on the multiplex PCR reads and lists one entry per CDR3 protein. In the table there are about 31,000 distinct CDR3 sequences, around two fifths of which are singletons. Trimming stripped 8 bases from V and 0 bases from J, with 9 bases between. The CDR3 consists of 13 residues. Germline-derived CDR1 and CDR2 are LNHDA and SQIVND (reference sequence). Many counts were recorded for this clonotype.

Here the sequenced sample was PBMCs, taken before or after stereotactic body radiation therapy (not recorded which). This sequence joins TRBV19 and TRBJ2-3, with D perhaps TRBD1 (6 bases). This sequence was found in a donor over 45 with non-small cell lung cancer. The DNA of the CDR3 is TGTGCCAGTCGGGACACAAGCACAGATACGCAGTATTTT. This codes for CASRDTSTDTQYF.